This TCR beta chain was retrieved from a study of T cells in Graves' hyperthyroidism and ophthalmopathy (dated by TCRdb to the late 2010s). About the investigation overall: Peripheral blood samples were taken at the time of initial diagnosis, prior to any treatment. The paper reports TCR Vbeta CDR3 sequencing of 135 peripheral blood samples: approximately 43 ophthalmopathy, fewer than 80 hyperthyroidism and 17 progressor patients. The roughly 99 discovery patients were divided at random into training and test sets in a 7:3 ratio. In addition, the study compared T-cell repertoires in thyroid tissue and in blood from five or six Graves' hyperthyroidism patients. To identify TCR V-J signatures that set the groups apart, the researchers used a discovery cohort of 100 patients, made up of roughly 40 with Graves' ophthalmopathy and around 58 with stable Graves' hyperthyroidism. Prospective prediction of ophthalmopathy was tested in an independent validation cohort consisting of 18 hyperthyroidism patients and 17 patients who later progressed to ophthalmopathy. Once sampling was done, hyperthyroidism patients were given methimazole at a starting dose of 30 mg daily, whereas ophthalmopathy patients were given high-dose intravenous methylprednisolone. What the work shows at the level of the full study, not this receptor alone: Sample size was not statistically predetermined, and investigators were not blinded to group allocation. Ophthalmopathy was separated from stable hyperthyroidism by a 13 V-J signature model, with 87.88% sensitivity and approximately 81% specificity obtained in cross-validation and 80%/75% obtained in testing. In validation, progression to ophthalmopathy was predicted by the model with about 70% sensitivity and 72% to 80% specificity, a median of approximately 6.5 months before onset. Most expanded thyroid clonotypes (frequency above 0.001) were also detected in blood, a finding suggesting that blood repertoires may reflect thyroid immune responses.

The TCR beta CDR3 regions were amplified from the RNA transcripts. A first-round RT-PCR of the TCR CDR3 used the HTBI primer set with the Qiagen OneStep RT-PCR kit. Libraries were constructed in a second round of multiplex PCR, after which size selection and purification were carried out. The libraries were sequenced on an Illumina HiSeq2000 using paired-end 100 bp reads. From the authors' description of their analysis: SOAPnuke was used to process the raw data, throwing out any read that contained adapters or uncalled bases, had a mean Phred below 15, or lacked an exact constant-primer or identifier match. COPE v1.2.5 was used to merge the high-quality paired reads, and each unique nucleotide sequence was defined as a clonotype. MiTCR v1.1 was used to align the clonotypes against IMGT TRBV, TRBD and TRBJ reference segments. Only V-J combinations with frequency above 0.0001, covering roughly 99% of repertoires, were analysed. The TCS score was defined as F50 (clonal expansion) divided by E x V (chaos), with BLOSUM62-based TCRdist calculated between CDR3 peptides within each V-J. Welch's t-statistics and random forest reduced 500 to 550 V-J features to 13, which were used in a naive Bayes classifier (R e1071). TCRdb's own reprocessing of the public reads used fastp at Q25 and MiXCR and kept productive beta chains. Rows matching on CDR3 protein sequence are summarized as one entry with the most common DNA and genes. The V and J calls reflect TCRdb's pipeline rather than the authors' work. This sample has nearly 600,000 distinct CDR3 sequences in its table, and approximately 14% of those were observed once. The leading ten clones occupy under 7% of the sample.

This clonotype came up many times. The clone's antigen remains unknown. Qualities for individual bases were not recorded, and no much larger clone is one base off. The junction carries 18 bases between V and J, which are trimmed by 0 bases and 6 bases respectively. CDR1 LGHNT and CDR2 FRNRAP were looked up in the germline V gene. The CDR3 has 17 amino acids, counting the end cysteine and phenylalanine. Here the CDR3 DNA is all that survives: 51 bases in frame from base 1. Hyperthyroidism patients were aged 18 to 65 years and newly diagnosed, with disease duration of less than 2 months. The study excluded patients with uncontrolled infections, other autoimmune diseases, pregnancy or lactation. Diagnoses were based on clinical symptoms, serum thyroxine and TRAb, thyroid ultrasound and orbital computed tomography. Blood from progressor patients was drawn when they were first diagnosed with hyperthyroidism, before any ophthalmopathy symptoms appeared. PBMCs were isolated from about 9.1 ml of fresh peripheral blood by Ficoll-Paque density gradient centrifugation. Patients classed as progressors first received a Graves' hyperthyroidism diagnosis and then went on to develop ophthalmopathy during follow-up. Total RNA was extracted with Trizol reagent, and quality was checked on an Agilent 2100 Bioanalyzer.

The clonotype originates from a woman aged 25 to 39 with Graves' hyperthyroidism that later progressed to Graves' ophthalmopathy. The sequenced material came from blood. Here the chain combines TRBV12-5 and TRBJ2-1, and possibly TRBD1, on 6 matching bases. The CDR3 reads CASGLVLGKEGGNEQFF. The nucleotides are TGTGCTAGTGGTTTGGTACTTGGCAAGGAAGGGGGCAATGAGCAGTTCTTC.